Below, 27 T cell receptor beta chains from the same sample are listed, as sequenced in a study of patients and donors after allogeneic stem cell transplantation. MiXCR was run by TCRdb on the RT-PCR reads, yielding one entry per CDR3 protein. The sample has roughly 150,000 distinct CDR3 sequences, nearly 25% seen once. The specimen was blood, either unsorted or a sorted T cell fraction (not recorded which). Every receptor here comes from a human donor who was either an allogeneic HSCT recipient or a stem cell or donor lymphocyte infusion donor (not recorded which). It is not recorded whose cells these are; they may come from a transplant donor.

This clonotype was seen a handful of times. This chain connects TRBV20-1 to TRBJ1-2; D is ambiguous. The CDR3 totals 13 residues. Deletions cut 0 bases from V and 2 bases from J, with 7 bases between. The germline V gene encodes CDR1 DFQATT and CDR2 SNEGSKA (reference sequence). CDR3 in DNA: TGCAGTGCTAGAGACAGGTGGAACTATGGCTACACCTTC. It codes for CSARDRWNYGYTF.

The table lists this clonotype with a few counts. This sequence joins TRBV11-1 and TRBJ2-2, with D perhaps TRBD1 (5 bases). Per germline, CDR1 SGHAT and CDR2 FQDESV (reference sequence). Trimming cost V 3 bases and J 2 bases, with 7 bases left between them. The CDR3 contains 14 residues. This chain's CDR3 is CASSFRGNTGELFF. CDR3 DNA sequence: TGTGCCAGCAGCTTTAGGGGTAACACCGGGGAGCTGTTTTTT. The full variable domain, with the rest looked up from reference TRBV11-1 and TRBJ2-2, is EAEVAQSPRYKITEKSQAVAFWCDPISGHATLYWYRQILGQGPELLVQFQDESVVDDSQLPKDRFSAERLKGVDSTLKIQPAELGDSAMYLCASSFRGNTGELFFGEGSRLTVL.

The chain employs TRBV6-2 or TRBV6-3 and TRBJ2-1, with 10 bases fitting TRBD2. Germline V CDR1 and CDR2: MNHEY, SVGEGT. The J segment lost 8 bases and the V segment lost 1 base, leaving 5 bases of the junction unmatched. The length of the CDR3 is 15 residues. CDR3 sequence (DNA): TGTGCCAGCAGTTACTTACTAGCGGGGACCGATGAGCAGTTCTTC. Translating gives CASSYLLAGTDEQFF.

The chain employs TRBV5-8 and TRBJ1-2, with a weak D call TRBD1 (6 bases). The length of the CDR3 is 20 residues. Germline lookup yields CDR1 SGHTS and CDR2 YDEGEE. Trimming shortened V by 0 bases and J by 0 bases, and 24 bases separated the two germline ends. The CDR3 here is CASSLVPRLARGPTNYGYTF. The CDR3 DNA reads TGTGCCAGCAGCTTGGTACCCCGACTGGCCAGGGGACCTACTAACTATGGCTACACCTTC.

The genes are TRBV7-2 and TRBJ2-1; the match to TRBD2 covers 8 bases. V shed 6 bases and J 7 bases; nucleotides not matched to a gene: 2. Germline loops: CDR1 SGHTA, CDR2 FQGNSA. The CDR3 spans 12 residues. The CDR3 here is CASSPGGNEQFF. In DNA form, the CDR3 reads TGTGCCAGCAGTCCGGGGGGGAATGAGCAGTTCTTC.

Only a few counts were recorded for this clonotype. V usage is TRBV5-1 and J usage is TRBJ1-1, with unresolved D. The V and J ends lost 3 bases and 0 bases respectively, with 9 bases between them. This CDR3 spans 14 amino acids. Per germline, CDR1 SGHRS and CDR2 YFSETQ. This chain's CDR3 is CASSSTTVNTEAFF. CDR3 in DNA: TGCGCCAGCAGCTCGACGACGGTGAACACTGAAGCTTTCTTT.

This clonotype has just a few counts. CDR3 DNA: TGTGCCAGCACCTTTTCGGGGACCTGGACTGAAGCTTTCTTT. Its translation: CASTFSGTWTEAFF. The V gene is TRBV9, the J gene TRBJ1-1, with D possibly matching TRBD1 (5 bases). The V end was cut by 6 bases, the J end by 5 bases, with 17 bases between. CDR3 size: 14 residues. Germline CDR1 reads SGDLS; CDR2 reads YYNGEE.

In nucleotides, the CDR3 is TGTGCCAGCAGCTTAGATGAGAGTGAGACCCAGTACTTC. Protein product: CASSLDESETQYF. The chain recombines TRBV7-6 with TRBJ2-5; D is undetermined. In germline, CDR1 is SGHVS, CDR2 FNYEAQ. V was trimmed by 1 base and J by 5 bases, leaving 8 bases between them. The CDR3 loop spans 13 amino acids.

CDR3 in DNA: TGTGCCAGCAGTAACGACAGGGGCTCACCCCTCCACTTT. Its protein product is CASSNDRGSPLHF. The rearrangement uses TRBV12-3 or TRBV12-4 and TRBJ1-6; 8 nucleotides match TRBD1. The V gene end was trimmed by 5 bases and the J gene end by 10 bases; junction bases not matched to a gene: 4. The CDR3 runs to 13 residues.

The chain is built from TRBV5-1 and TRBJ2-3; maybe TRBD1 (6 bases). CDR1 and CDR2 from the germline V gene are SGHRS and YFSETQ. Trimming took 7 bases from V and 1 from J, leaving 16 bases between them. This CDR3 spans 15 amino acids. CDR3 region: CASGLGAGGTDTQYF. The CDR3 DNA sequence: TGCGCCAGCGGATTGGGGGCAGGGGGCACAGATACGCAGTATTTT.

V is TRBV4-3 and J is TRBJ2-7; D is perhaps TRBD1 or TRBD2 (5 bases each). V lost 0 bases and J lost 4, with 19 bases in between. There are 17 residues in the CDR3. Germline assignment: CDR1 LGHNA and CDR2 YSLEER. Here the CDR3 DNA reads TGCGCCAGCAGCCAAGATTATCAGGGACGATTATATTACGAGCAGTACTTC. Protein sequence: CASSQDYQGRLYYEQYF.

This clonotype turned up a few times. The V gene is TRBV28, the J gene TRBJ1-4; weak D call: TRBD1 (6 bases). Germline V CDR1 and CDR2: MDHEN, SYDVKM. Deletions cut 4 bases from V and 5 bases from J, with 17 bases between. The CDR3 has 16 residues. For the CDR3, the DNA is TGTGCCAGCAGTTCGGACCTGCTCGGGACAAATGAAAAACTGTTTTTT. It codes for CASSSDLLGTNEKLFF.

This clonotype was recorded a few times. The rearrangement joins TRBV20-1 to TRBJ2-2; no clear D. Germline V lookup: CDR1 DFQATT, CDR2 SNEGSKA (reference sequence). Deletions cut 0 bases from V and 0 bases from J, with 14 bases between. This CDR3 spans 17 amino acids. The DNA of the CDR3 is TGCAGTGCTAGAGATCAGGCCGGAGCGACGAACACCGGGGAGCTGTTTTTT. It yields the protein CSARDQAGATNTGELFF.

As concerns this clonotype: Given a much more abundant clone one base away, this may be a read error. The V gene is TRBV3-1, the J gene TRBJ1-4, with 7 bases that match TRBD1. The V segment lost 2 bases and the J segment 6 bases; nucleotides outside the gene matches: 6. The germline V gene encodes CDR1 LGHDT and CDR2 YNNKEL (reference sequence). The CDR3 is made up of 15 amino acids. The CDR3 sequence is CASSQPGTDDEKLFF. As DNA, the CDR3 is TGTGCCAGCAGCCAACCCGGGACAGATGATGAAAAACTGTTTTTT.

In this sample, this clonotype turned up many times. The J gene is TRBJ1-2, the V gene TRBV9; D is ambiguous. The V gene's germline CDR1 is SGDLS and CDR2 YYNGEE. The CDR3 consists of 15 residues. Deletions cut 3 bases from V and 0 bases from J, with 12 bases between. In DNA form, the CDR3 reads TGTGCCAGCAGCGCGTCGGCCAGGCCTAACTATGGCTACACCTTC. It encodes CASSASARPNYGYTF.

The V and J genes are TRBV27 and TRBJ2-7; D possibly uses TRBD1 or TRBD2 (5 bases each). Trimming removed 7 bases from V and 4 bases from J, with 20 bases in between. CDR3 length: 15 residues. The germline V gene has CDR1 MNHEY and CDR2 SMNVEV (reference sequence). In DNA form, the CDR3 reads TGTGCCAGCACCACCCTCCCGGGACCCATATACGAGCAGTACTTC. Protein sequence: CASTTLPGPIYEQYF.

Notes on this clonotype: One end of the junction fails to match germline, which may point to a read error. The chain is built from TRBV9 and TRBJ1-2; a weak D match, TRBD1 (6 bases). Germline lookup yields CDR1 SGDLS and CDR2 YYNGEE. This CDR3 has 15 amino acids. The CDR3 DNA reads TGTGCCAGCTGCGTAGTGGGACACTGGGGCTATGGCTACACCTTC. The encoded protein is CASCVVGHWGYGYTF.

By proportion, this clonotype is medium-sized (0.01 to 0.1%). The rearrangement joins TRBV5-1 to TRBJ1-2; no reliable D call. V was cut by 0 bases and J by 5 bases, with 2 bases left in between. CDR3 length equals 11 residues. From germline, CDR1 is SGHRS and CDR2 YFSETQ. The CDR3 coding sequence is TGCGCCAGCAGCTTGGGTTATGGCTACACCTTC. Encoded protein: CASSLGYGYTF.

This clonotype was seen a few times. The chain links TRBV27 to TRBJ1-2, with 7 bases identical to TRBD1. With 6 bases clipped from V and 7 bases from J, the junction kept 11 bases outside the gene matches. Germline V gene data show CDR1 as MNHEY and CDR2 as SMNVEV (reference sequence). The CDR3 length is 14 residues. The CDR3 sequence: CASRRLPGGTGYTF. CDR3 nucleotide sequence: TGTGCCAGCAGGCGACTCCCAGGGGGAACTGGCTACACCTTC.

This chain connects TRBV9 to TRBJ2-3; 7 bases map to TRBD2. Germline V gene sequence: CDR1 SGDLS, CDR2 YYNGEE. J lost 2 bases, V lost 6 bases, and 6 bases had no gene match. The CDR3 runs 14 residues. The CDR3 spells CASMGGLHTDTQYF. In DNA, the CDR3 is TGTGCCAGCATGGGGGGACTACACACAGATACGCAGTATTTT.

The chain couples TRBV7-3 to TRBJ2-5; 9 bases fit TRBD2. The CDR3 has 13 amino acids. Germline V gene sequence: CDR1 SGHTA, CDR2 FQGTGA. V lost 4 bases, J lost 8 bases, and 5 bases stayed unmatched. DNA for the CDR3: TGTGCCAGCAGCTCTCATAGCGGGGGCACCCAGTACTTC. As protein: CASSSHSGGTQYF.

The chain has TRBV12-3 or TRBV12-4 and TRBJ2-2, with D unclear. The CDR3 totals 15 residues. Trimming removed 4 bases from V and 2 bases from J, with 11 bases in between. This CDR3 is CASSYSGLNTGELFF. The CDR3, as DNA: TGTGCCAGCAGTTACTCGGGCCTTAACACCGGGGAGCTGTTTTTT.

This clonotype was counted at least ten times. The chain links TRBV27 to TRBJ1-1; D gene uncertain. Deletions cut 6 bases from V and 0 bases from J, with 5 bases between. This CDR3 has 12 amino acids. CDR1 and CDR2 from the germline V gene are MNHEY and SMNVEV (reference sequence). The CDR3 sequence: CASSNMNTEAFF. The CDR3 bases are TGTGCCAGCAGCAACATGAACACTGAAGCTTTCTTT.

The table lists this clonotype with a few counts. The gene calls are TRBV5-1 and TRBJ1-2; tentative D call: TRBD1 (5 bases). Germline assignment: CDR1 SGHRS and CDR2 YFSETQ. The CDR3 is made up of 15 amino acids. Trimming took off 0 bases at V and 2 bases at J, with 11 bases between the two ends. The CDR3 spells CASSLAGQPNYGYTF. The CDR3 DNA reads TGCGCCAGCAGCTTGGCGGGGCAGCCCAACTATGGCTACACCTTC.

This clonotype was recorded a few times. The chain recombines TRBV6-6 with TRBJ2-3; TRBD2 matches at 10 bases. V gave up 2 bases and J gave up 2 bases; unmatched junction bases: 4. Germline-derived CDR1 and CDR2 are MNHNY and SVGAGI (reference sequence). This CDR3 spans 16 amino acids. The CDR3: CASSYAGLAATDTQYF. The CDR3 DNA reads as TGTGCCAGCAGTTACGCCGGACTAGCGGCCACAGATACGCAGTATTTT.

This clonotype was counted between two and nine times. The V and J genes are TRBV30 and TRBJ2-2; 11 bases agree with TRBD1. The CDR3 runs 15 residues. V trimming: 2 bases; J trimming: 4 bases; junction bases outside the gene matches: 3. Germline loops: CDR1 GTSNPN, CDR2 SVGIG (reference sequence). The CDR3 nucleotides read TGTGCCTGGAGTAGGGACAGGGGGATCACCGGGGAGCTGTTTTTT. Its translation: CAWSRDRGITGELFF.

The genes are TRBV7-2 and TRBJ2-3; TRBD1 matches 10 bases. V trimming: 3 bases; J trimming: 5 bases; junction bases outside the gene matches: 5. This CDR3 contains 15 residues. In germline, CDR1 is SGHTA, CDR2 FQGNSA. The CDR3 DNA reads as TGTGCCAGCAGCTTGCTGGGACAGGGGCTAGATACGCAGTATTTT. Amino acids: CASSLLGQGLDTQYF.